This entry lists 14 T cell receptor beta chains sequenced from one sample in a study of control samples from healthy donors and cancer patients (dated by TCRdb to 2020 to 2021). Library preparation was by the immunoSEQ multiplex PCR assay. TCRdb took this table from immuneACCESS and kept in-frame rearrangements with V and J called. Such tables lack part of the clones; where checked against another copy, unresolved V genes explain under half of the gap, and the rest is unexplained. The sample data list over 150,000 clones, and 94% of these were observed just once. The top ten clonotypes cover roughly 1.3% of the sample. The sample comprised blood. These receptors all come from a young woman in good health.

This clone showed up just once. This chain links TRBV23-1 with TRBJ1-2, with TRBD1 identical over 9 bases. TRBV23-1 is an ORF; its function is uncertain. This CDR3 has 17 amino acids. The junction had 9 bases not matched to a gene; V was cut back by 0 bases and J by 4 bases. The CDR3 DNA reads as TGCGCCAGCAGTCAATCTTACAGGGGGCGAGAAGGCTATGGCTACACCTTC. It is translated as CASSQSYRGREGYGYTF.

The chain is built from TRBV15 and TRBJ1-2; D call uncertain. V was cut by 1 base and J by 8 bases, with 11 bases left in between. From germline, CDR1 is LNHNV and CDR2 YYDKDF (reference sequence). This CDR3 spans 13 amino acids. Here the CDR3 reads CATSRVYGEGYTF. The CDR3 DNA is TGTGCCACCAGCAGAGTGTACGGGGAAGGCTACACCTTC.

This rearrangement joins TRBV5-1 to TRBJ1-2; 12 nucleotides line up with TRBD1. The junction had 7 bases not matched to a gene; V was cut back by 4 bases and J by 9 bases. This CDR3 is 14 amino acids long. Germline-derived CDR1 and CDR2 are SGHRS and YFSETQ. The CDR3 bases are TGCGCCAGCAGCAGGGGACAGGGGGCTGTTCGCTACACCTTC. This translates into CASSRGQGAVRYTF.

V usage is TRBV7-6 and J usage is TRBJ1-5, with TRBD1 as a possible D gene (5 bases). This CDR3 contains 17 residues. V was clipped by 2 bases and J by 0 bases, with 14 bases between them. Germline V gene lookup returns CDR1 SGHVS and CDR2 FNYEAQ. CDR3 sequence reads: CASSLNVGDASNQPQHF. DNA for the CDR3: TGTGCCAGCAGCTTAAACGTCGGGGACGCTAGCAATCAGCCCCAGCATTTT.

The rearrangement links TRBV12-3 or TRBV12-4 to TRBJ2-7; unclear D gene. The CDR3 contains 13 residues. V lost 6 bases to trimming and J lost 3 bases, with 12 bases between them. The CDR3 reads CASRGRRIYEQYF. The CDR3 bases are TGTGCCAGCAGGGGTAGAAGAATCTACGAGCAGTACTTC.

This sequence joins TRBV11-2 and TRBJ2-7; D is perhaps TRBD2 (5 bases). The CDR3 runs to 14 residues. CDR1 is SGHAT, CDR2 FQNNGV, per germline. V lost 5 bases and J 1 base, leaving 12 bases between the germline ends. CDR3 in amino acids: CASSRGGGSYEQYF. In nucleotides, the CDR3 is TGTGCCAGCAGCCGCGGAGGCGGATCCTACGAGCAGTACTTC.

V and J are TRBV28 and TRBJ1-3; D gene uncertain. The CDR3 totals 19 residues. Germline lookup yields CDR1 MDHEN and CDR2 SYDVKM. The V and J ends lost 5 bases and 3 bases respectively, with 26 bases between them. CDR3 DNA sequence: TGTGCCAGCAGTCTGAACCAAGGTGGGAGCAGAGTAAATGGAAACACCATATATTTT. Translating it yields CASSLNQGGSRVNGNTIYF.

This chain joins TRBV5-1 and TRBJ1-2; TRBD1 matches 8 bases. There are 14 residues in the CDR3. Germline CDR1 reads SGHRS; CDR2 reads YFSETQ. The junction had 7 bases not matched to a gene; V was cut back by 1 base and J by 8 bases. The CDR3 DNA reads as TGCGCCAGCAGCTTGTCAGGGGGCGCTGAGGGCTACACCTTC. The encoded protein is CASSLSGGAEGYTF. Together with reference TRBV5-1 and TRBJ1-2, the CDR3 gives the full variable domain: KAGVTQTPRYLIKTRGQQVTLSCSPISGHRSVSWYQQTPGQGLQFLFEYFSETQRNKGNFPGRFSGRQFSNSRSEMNVSTLELGDSALYLCASSLSGGAEGYTFGSGTRLTVV.

The chain employs TRBV28 and TRBJ2-7; possibly TRBD1 or TRBD2 for D (5 bases each). The CDR3 extends over 13 amino acids. V was pared by 2 bases and J by 6 bases, with 11 bases between. Germline V CDR1 and CDR2: MDHEN, SYDVKM. CDR3 nucleotides: TGTGCCAGCAGTTTAGGGGACCCCGGCGAGCAGTACTTC. Its protein is CASSLGDPGEQYF.

The chain employs TRBV7-2 and TRBJ2-3; 11 positions agree with TRBD2. This CDR3 is 17 amino acids long. V lost 4 bases to trimming and J lost 2 bases; unmatched junction nucleotides: 8. Germline V lookup: CDR1 SGHTA, CDR2 FQGNSA. The CDR3 DNA reads as TGTGCCAGCAGCTCTCCCGGGACTAGCGGTAACACAGATACGCAGTATTTT. The encoded protein is CASSSPGTSGNTDTQYF.

This clone was seen once. The chain has TRBV5-4 and TRBJ2-1; weak D call: TRBD2 (6 bases). V lost 2 bases and J 0 bases, leaving 12 bases between the germline ends. This CDR3 is 16 amino acids long. CDR1 SGHNT and CDR2 YYREEE come from the germline V gene (reference sequence). The CDR3 loop reads CASSFERASSYNEQFF. The DNA of the CDR3 is TGTGCCAGCAGCTTCGAGCGGGCGAGCTCCTACAATGAGCAGTTCTTC.

The chain combines TRBV2 with TRBJ1-1; D ambiguous. CDR3 length: 13 amino acids. Germline V CDR1 and CDR2: SNHLY, FYNNEI. V was cut by 3 bases and J by 1 base, with 6 bases left in between. The CDR3 DNA reads as TGTGCCAGCAGTGATTCATGGAACACTGAAGCTTTCTTT. Protein product: CASSDSWNTEAFF.

The table lists this clone with a few counts. This chain connects TRBV7-2 to TRBJ1-3, with D hard to call. V lost 1 base, J lost 4 bases, and 14 bases lay in between. CDR1 is SGHTA and CDR2 is FQGNSA in the germline V gene. This CDR3 is built from 16 residues. DNA for the CDR3: TGTGCCAGCAGCTTAGTTGTAGGGCGGGTCGGAAACACCATATATTTT. This gives the protein CASSLVVGRVGNTIYF.

The chain joins TRBV9 to TRBJ1-3, with D possibly TRBD1 on 5 matching bases. Germline lookup yields CDR1 SGDLS and CDR2 YYNGEE. The CDR3 consists of 14 residues. V was clipped by 4 bases and J by 10 bases, with 18 bases between them. The CDR3 DNA sequence: TGTGCCAGCAGCCCCCGGGACGGACGAGGGACCATATATTTT. Translated, it gives CASSPRDGRGTIYF.